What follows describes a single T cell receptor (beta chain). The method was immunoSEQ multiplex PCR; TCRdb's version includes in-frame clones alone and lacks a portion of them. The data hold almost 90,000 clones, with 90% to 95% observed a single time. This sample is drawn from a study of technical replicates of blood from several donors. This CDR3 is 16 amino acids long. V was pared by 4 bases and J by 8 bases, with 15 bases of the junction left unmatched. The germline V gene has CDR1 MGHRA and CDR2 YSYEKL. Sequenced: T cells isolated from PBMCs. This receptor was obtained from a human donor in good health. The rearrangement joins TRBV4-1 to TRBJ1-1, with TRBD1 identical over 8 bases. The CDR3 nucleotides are TGCGCCAGCAGCCCCGGACAGGGCAAACGTACGGCCGAAGCTTTCTTT. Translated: CASSPGQGKRTAEAFF.